Described below is a single T cell receptor beta chain sequence and its context. It lacks a known antigen. Base qualities are not provided; no much larger clone lies one nucleotide away. This sample was included in a study of T-cell reconstitution after alpha-beta-depleted transplantation in children listed by TCRdb under 2016. Background for the entire study: Using TCR repertoire profiling, the study quantitatively followed how T-cell immune reconstitution unfolded in children after TCRalphabeta/CD19-depleted allogeneic hematopoietic cell transplantation.

The germline V gene supplies CDR1 SGHTA and CDR2 FQGTGA. CDR3 length: 13 amino acids, cysteine to phenylalanine. The entry retains the CDR3 DNA only, 39 bases that are in frame from base 1. V lost 5 bases and J lost 1 base; the stretch between them is 8 bases long. The research as a whole found: Over subsequent months, a decline in hyperexpanded clone frequencies was noted, and after one year, T-cell counts and TCRbeta diversity were mostly ascribed to newly produced T cells. The high TCRbeta diversity at day 60 in some patients was ascribed to recipient T cells and intrathymic progenitors that had survived conditioning. The apparently early recovery of alphabetaT-cell counts about two months after transplant reportedly depended on only several hundred rapidly expanded clones that came from non-depleted graft cells.

Library generation was performed with PCR. The reads were generated on an Illumina HiSeq 2500. TCR libraries were prepared with molecular barcoding, using unique molecular identifiers to normalize TCRbeta repertoire quantification. The public reads were reprocessed in TCRdb via fastp at Q25 and MiXCR, keeping in-frame beta chains. Each CDR3 protein gets just one entry, which takes the most common genes and DNA from the rows behind it. The sample has about 97,000 distinct CDR3 sequences on record, roughly 7.6% of them singletons. The top ten constitute about 15% of the sample. The treatment or condition label for this specimen denotes: allogeneic hematopoietic cell transplantation with graft depleted of TCRalphabeta T cells and CD19 B cells. The children who served as transplant recipients had been given grafts of TCRalphabeta/CD19-depleted allogeneic hematopoietic cells.

The V and J genes are TRBV7-3 and TRBJ1-1, with the identity of the D gene unclear. The TCR was taken from a boy aged 2 to 9 with acute lymphoblastic leukemia, due to receive a stem cell transplant. The sequencing here drew on PBMCs, taken before TCRalphabeta/CD19-depleted stem cell transplant. The nucleotide sequence reads TGTGCCAGCAGCGATAGGCGGAACACTGAAGCTTTCTTT. This gives the protein CASSDRRNTEAFF.